This TCR beta chain comes out of a study of early T cells in non-severe SARS-CoV-2 infection. Study overall: Unpaired chains resulted from sequencing bulk RNA of unsorted whole blood. Study observations and caveats: Missing private and CD4 specificities, VDJdb matching favored anti-spike CD8 responses.

Each single cDNA molecule received a unique molecular identifier. TCRdb recomputed calls from the 5' RACE reads with MiXCR, one row per CDR3 protein. The table has approximately 58,000 distinct CDR3 sequences, around 12% seen once. Concerning this clonotype itself: The target antigen is unknown.

The CDR3 sequence is 14 residues long. Germline V gives CDR1 KGHSH, CDR2 LQKENI. V was shortened by 2 bases and J by 4 bases, with 11 bases between the two germline ends. The clonotype comes from an adult who was a healthcare worker with PCR-confirmed SARS-CoV-2 infection or an uninfected control (not recorded which). V and J are TRBV18 and TRBJ2-5; a possible D gene is TRBD2 (6 bases). The source was whole blood, collected at baseline. This chain's CDR3 is CASSPGGDAETQYF. The CDR3 nucleotides read TGTGCCAGCTCACCAGGAGGGGATGCAGAGACCCAGTACTTC.